Presented here are 10 T cell receptor beta chains from one specimen sequenced in a study of blood T cell repertoires in COVID-19. Profiling relied on immunoSEQ multiplex PCR, and the TCRdb table lists in-frame clones only, not all of them. The sample shows under 200,000 clones, about 87% of them seen only once. Sequencing was done on a sample of peripheral blood. These receptors all stem from a woman in her sixties or seventies with COVID-19, enrolled during active disease.

This clone was picked up one time. This chain links TRBV7-2 with TRBJ2-5; 8 nucleotides match TRBD2. V trimming: 8 bases; J trimming: 2 bases; junction bases outside the gene matches: 4. CDR1 is SGHTA and CDR2 is FQGNSA in the germline V gene. There are 13 residues in the CDR3. CDR3 region: CASRGGVQETQYF. CDR3 nucleotides: TGTGCCAGCCGGGGGGGGGTACAAGAGACCCAGTACTTC.

The rearrangement links TRBV7-2 to TRBJ1-6, with 7 bases lining up with TRBD1. Germline loops: CDR1 SGHTA, CDR2 FQGNSA. With 1 base clipped from V and 10 bases from J, the junction kept 4 bases outside the gene matches. The CDR3 has 14 amino acids. CDR3 protein: CASSLETGVSPLHF. CDR3 in DNA: TGTGCCAGCAGCTTAGAAACAGGGGTATCACCCCTCCACTTT.

The chain couples TRBV7-8 to TRBJ1-5; D is perhaps TRBD1 (5 bases). Germline assignment: CDR1 SGHVS and CDR2 FQNEAQ. Trimming cost V 5 bases and J 7 bases, with 18 bases left between them. The CDR3 spans 15 residues. CDR3 region: CASSQEGALGQPQHF. The DNA for the CDR3 is TGTGCCAGCAGCCAAGAAGGGGCCTTGGGCCAGCCCCAGCATTTT.

The chain joins TRBV18 to TRBJ2-7, with a possible D match to TRBD1 (6 bases). The CDR3 is 13 amino acids. From germline, CDR1 is KGHSH and CDR2 LQKENI. V was pared by 1 base and J by 7 bases, with 11 bases between. CDR3 residues: CASSPQTDREQYF. The CDR3 coding sequence is TGTGCCAGCTCACCACAAACGGACAGAGAGCAGTACTTC.

In its sample, this clone was seen once. The chain recombines TRBV3-1 (or the pseudogene TRBV3-2) with TRBJ1-3; 12 nucleotides match TRBD1. V lost 4 bases and J lost 1; bases outside the gene matches: 5. The CDR3 totals 17 residues. The V gene's germline CDR1 is LGHDT and CDR2 YNNKEL (reference sequence). The CDR3 loop is CASSRGTGGFSGNTIYF. The CDR3 bases are TGTGCCAGCAGCCGTGGGACAGGGGGCTTTTCTGGAAACACCATATATTTT.

The gene calls are TRBV28 and TRBJ1-6; a possible D gene is TRBD1 (5 bases). Germline V lookup: CDR1 MDHEN, CDR2 SYDVKM. The germline V and J ends were trimmed by 10 bases and 7 bases, with 17 bases remaining between them. The CDR3 runs 14 residues. CDR3 residues: CATSSGAQNSPLHF. The CDR3 bases are TGTGCCACCTCCTCTGGGGCGCAGAATTCACCCCTCCACTTT.

The chain couples TRBV2 to TRBJ2-7, with 7 bases identical to TRBD1. This CDR3 comprises 14 residues. V was clipped by 2 bases and J by 3 bases; unmatched bases: 4. Germline CDR1 and CDR2: SNHLY and FYNNEI. The CDR3 nucleotides are TGTGCCAGCAGTGAATTTACAGGGGACTACGAGCAGTACTTC. This codes for CASSEFTGDYEQYF. The variable domain in full, with the rest retrieved from reference TRBV2 and TRBJ2-7, is EPEVTQTPSHQVTQMGQEVILRCVPISNHLYFYWYRQILGQKVEFLVSFYNNEISEKSEIFDDQFSVERPDGSNFTLKIRSTKLEDSAMYFCASSEFTGDYEQYFGPGTRLTVT.

The chain joins TRBV12-1 to TRBJ1-4; TRBD1 reflects the table's D call only, with no check against the DNA. TRBV12-1 is an annotated pseudogene. This CDR3 is built from 14 residues. CDR3 region: CASSTGQPNEKLFF. CDR3 sequence (DNA): TGTGCCAGCAGCACCGGACAGCCCAATGAAAAACTGTTTTTT.

V gene TRBV11-2 combines with J gene TRBJ2-1; possibly TRBD1 for D (6 bases). The CDR3 consists of 17 residues. V lost 0 bases and J 9 bases, leaving 21 bases between the germline ends. Germline-derived CDR1 and CDR2 are SGHAT and FQNNGV. The CDR3 loop reads CASSLDHTGRNRVEQFF. CDR3 nucleotide sequence: TGTGCCAGCAGCTTAGATCATACAGGGCGGAATAGGGTTGAGCAGTTCTTC.

V gene TRBV7-3 combines with J gene TRBJ2-3, with unresolved D. The CDR3 covers 15 residues. V was pared by 1 base and J by 2 bases, with 10 bases between. Germline V gene lookup returns CDR1 SGHTA and CDR2 FQGTGA. The CDR3 here is CASSLRGGYTDTQYF. CDR3 coding DNA: TGTGCCAGCAGCTTAAGAGGCGGATACACAGATACGCAGTATTTT.